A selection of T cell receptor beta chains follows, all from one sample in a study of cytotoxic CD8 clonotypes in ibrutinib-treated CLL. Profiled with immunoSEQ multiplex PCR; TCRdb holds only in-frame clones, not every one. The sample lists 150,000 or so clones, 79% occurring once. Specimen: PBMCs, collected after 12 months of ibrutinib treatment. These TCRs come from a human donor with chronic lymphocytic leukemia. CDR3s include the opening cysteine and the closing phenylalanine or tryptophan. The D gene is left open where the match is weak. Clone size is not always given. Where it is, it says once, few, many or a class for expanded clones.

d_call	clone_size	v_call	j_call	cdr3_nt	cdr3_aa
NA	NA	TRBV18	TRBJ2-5	TGTGCCAGCTCCACTGGGACTGGCGGGTCCGAACAAGAGACCCAGTACTTC	CASSTGTGGSEQETQYF
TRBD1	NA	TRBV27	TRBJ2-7	TGTGCCAGCAGCCCCTACCGGGACAGGGACTACTACGAGCAGTACTTC	CASSPYRDRDYYEQYF
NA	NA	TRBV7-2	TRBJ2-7	TGTGCCAGCAGCGCCCACGTGGTATACGAGCAGTACTTC	CASSAHVVYEQYF
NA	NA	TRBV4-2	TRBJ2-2	TGTGCCAGCAGCCAACTAAGCACCGGGGAGCTGTTTTTT	CASSQLSTGELFF
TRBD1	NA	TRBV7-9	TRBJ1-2	TGTGCCAGCAGCTTAGTCGCAGGGGGCGCGGGTAACTATGGCTACACCTTC	CASSLVAGGAGNYGYTF
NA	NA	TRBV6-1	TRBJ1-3	TGTGCCAGCAGGGCAGGGTTTGGAAACACCATATATTTT	CASRAGFGNTIYF
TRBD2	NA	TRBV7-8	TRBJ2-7	TGTGCCAGCAGCGTGGGACTAGCGGGGTGGTACTTC	CASSVGLAGWYF
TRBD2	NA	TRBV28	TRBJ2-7	TGTGCCAGCTTGGGGGGGGTTTCCAGCTCCTACGAGCAGTACTTC	CASLGGVSSSYEQYF
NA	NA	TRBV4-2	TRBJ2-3	TGTGCCAGCAGCCAAGATCTGTACGGGGTAGCATCAGATACGCAGTATTTT	CASSQDLYGVASDTQYF
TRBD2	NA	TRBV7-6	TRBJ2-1	TGTGCCAGCAGCCCAGTTGTAGCGGGAGGTAACAATGAGCAGTTCTTC	CASSPVVAGGNNEQFF
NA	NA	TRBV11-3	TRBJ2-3	TGTGCCAGCAGCTCCAGACGAGATACGCAGTATTTT	CASSSRRDTQYF
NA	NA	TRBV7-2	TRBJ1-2	TGTGCCAGCAGGATCCCGGGACTGAAAGCTAACTATGGCTACACCTTC	CASRIPGLKANYGYTF
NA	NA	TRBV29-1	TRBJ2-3	TGCAGCGTTGAAGGGCATCTCAGGTCGGATACGCAGTATTTT	CSVEGHLRSDTQYF
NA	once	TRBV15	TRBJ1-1	TGTGCCACCAGCAGGGGACAGAACACTGAAGCTTTCTTT	CATSRGQNTEAFF
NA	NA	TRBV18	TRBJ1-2	TGTGCCAGCTCACTGGACAGTAACTATGGCTACACCTTC	CASSLDSNYGYTF
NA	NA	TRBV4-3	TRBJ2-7	TGCGCCAGCAGCCAAGGGGGACACGACTACGAGCAGTACTTC	CASSQGGHDYEQYF
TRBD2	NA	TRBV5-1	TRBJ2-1	TGCGCCAGCAGCCGGGGACTAGCGGGGAACTACAATGAGCAGTTCTTC	CASSRGLAGNYNEQFF
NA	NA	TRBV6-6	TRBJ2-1	TGTGCCAGCAGTTACTCTCGGGGCGATGGTCGTAATGAGCAGTTCTTC	CASSYSRGDGRNEQFF
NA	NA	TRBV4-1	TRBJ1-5	TGCGCCAGCAGCCATTGGACGGAAGAAGGGCCCCAGCATTTT	CASSHWTEEGPQHF
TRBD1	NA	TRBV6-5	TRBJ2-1	TGTGCCAGCAGTTCCCCACGACAGGGTTATGAGCAGTTCTTC	CASSSPRQGYEQFF
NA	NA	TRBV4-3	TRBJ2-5	TGCGCCAGCAGCCAAGATTCACGGGGATACCAAGAGACCCAGTACTTC	CASSQDSRGYQETQYF
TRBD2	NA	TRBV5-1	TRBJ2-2	TGCGCCAGCAGCTTGGGACTAGCGGGAGAGGCCGGGGAGCTGTTTTTT	CASSLGLAGEAGELFF